The 22 T cell receptor beta chains below all came from one sample that was sequenced in a study of response to subunit inactivated influenza vaccine. TCRdb independently ran MiXCR on the RT-PCR reads; one entry per CDR3 protein. The profile shows about 540,000 distinct CDR3 sequences, 20% to 25% of them singletons. This sample was also put to use in a study of T cells expressing NK-cell markers. That work states: It was by 5'RACE template switching with UMIs that TCR beta cDNA was made.

This material consisted of CD4+ T cells sorted from PBMCs, taken 12 days after vaccination. The source is a man in his fifties who received an inactivated influenza vaccine.

The gene calls are TRBV7-8 and TRBJ2-7; TRBD1 agrees at 8 bases. The CDR3 length is 18 residues. The germline V gene encodes CDR1 SGHVS and CDR2 FQNEAQ. V shed 5 bases, J shed 0 bases, and the junction held 15 bases outside the gene matches. In DNA form, the CDR3 reads TGTGCCAGCAGCCCGCCCGGGACAGGTATTGGGTTCTCCTACGAGCAGTACTTC. Its translation is CASSPPGTGIGFSYEQYF.

J is TRBJ1-2 and V is TRBV2; maybe TRBD1 (6 bases). This CDR3 comprises 15 residues. Trimming took off 4 bases at V and 4 bases at J, with 16 bases between the two ends. CDR1 and CDR2 from the germline V gene are SNHLY and FYNNEI. In DNA form, the CDR3 reads TGTGCCAGCAGTGTCAAAACAGGGATCGTCTATGGCTACACCTTC. Its protein is CASSVKTGIVYGYTF.

This chain joins TRBV29-1 and TRBJ2-3, with 9 nucleotides matching TRBD2. Germline CDR1 is SQVTM and CDR2 is ANQGSEA. V gave up 6 bases and J gave up 0 bases; unmatched junction bases: 4. The CDR3 runs 14 residues. CDR3 loop: CSVSLAGSTDTQYF. CDR3 nucleotide sequence: TGCAGCGTCTCACTAGCGGGTAGCACAGATACGCAGTATTTT.

This clonotype was recorded a few times. This chain uses TRBV28 with TRBJ2-4; tentatively, D is TRBD1 or TRBD2 (5 bases each). The CDR3 loop spans 14 amino acids. Trimming pared 6 bases from V and 6 bases from J, leaving 15 bases between. CDR1 is MDHEN, CDR2 SYDVKM, per germline. In DNA, the CDR3 is TGTGCCAGCAGAGGTCAGACGAGGGGAAACATTCAGTACTTC. Translated: CASRGQTRGNIQYF.

This rearrangement joins TRBV19 to TRBJ1-5, with no clear D. The V and J ends lost 8 bases and 0 bases respectively, with 11 bases between them. Germline loops: CDR1 LNHDA, CDR2 SQIVND (reference sequence). The CDR3 covers 14 residues. CDR3 DNA sequence: TGTGCCAGTGCTAGAATTTATAGCAATCAGCCCCAGCATTTT. Translated: CASARIYSNQPQHF.

This clonotype has a handful of counts. The chain carries TRBV6-2 or TRBV6-3 and TRBJ2-2; D perhaps matches TRBD1 (6 bases). The V gene's germline CDR1 is MNHEY and CDR2 SVGEGT. CDR3 length: 14 residues. Trimming cost V 5 bases and J 2 bases, with 9 bases left between them. CDR3 sequence (DNA): TGTGCCAGCAGTACAGGGTATAACACCGGGGAGCTGTTTTTT. Protein sequence: CASSTGYNTGELFF.

This clonotype occurred a few times. The rearrangement uses TRBV3-1 and TRBJ1-2, with a tentative D call TRBD1 (6 bases). V gave up 0 bases and J gave up 1 base, with 9 bases separating them. CDR3 length equals 15 residues. CDR1 is LGHDT and CDR2 is YNNKEL in the germline V gene (reference sequence). The CDR3 DNA reads as TGTGCCAGCAGCCAAGACGCCAGGGGTAACTATGGCTACACCTTC. It specifies CASSQDARGNYGYTF. Looking up the rest from reference TRBV3-1 and TRBJ1-2 gives the full variable domain: DTAVSQTPKYLVTQMGNDKSIKCEQNLGHDTMYWYKQDSKKFLKIMFSYNNKELIINETVPNRFSPKSPDKAHLNLHINSLELGDSAVYFCASSQDARGNYGYTFGSGTRLTVV.

This CDR3 reads CASSLGGGGGRTYNEQFF. CDR3 nucleotide sequence: TGTGCCAGCAGCTTAGGTGGCGGCGGGGGCCGGACCTACAATGAGCAGTTCTTC. V and J are TRBV11-1 and TRBJ2-1; weak D call: TRBD2 (7 bases). Germline V gene lookup returns CDR1 SGHAT and CDR2 FQDESV (reference sequence). V was clipped by 1 base and J by 2 bases, with 18 bases between them. CDR3 length: 18 residues.

This clonotype was counted between two and nine times. The chain carries TRBV7-8 and TRBJ2-1; TRBD2 agrees at 9 bases. Germline CDR1 and CDR2: SGHVS and FQNEAQ. This CDR3 is 16 amino acids long. The V segment lost 4 bases and the J segment 6 bases; nucleotides outside the gene matches: 10. The CDR3 here is CASSSLAGVLVNEQFF. CDR3 bases: TGTGCCAGCAGCTCCTTAGCGGGAGTTTTGGTCAATGAGCAGTTCTTC.

This clonotype was seen many times. The chain has TRBV10-3 and TRBJ1-1; D remains ambiguous. Germline CDR1 and CDR2: ENHRY and SYGVKD. The CDR3 is 11 residues long. V lost 7 bases and J lost 10, with 13 bases in between. CDR3 coding DNA: TGTGCCATCAAGGCGGCCGGGTTAGCTTTCTTT. This codes for CAIKAAGLAFF.

This clonotype was picked up a small number of times. The chain has TRBV12-3 or TRBV12-4 and TRBJ1-1, with a weak D call TRBD1 (6 bases). The CDR3 spans 14 residues. V shed 6 bases and J shed 1 base, with 12 bases lying between them. As DNA, the CDR3 is TGTGCCAGCAGCCAGGGACACCAGAACACTGAAGCTTTCTTT. This encodes CASSQGHQNTEAFF.

CDR3 bases: TGTGCCACCAGCAGAGATCCGATAGCGCCCACCGGGGAGCTGTTTTTT. Protein sequence: CATSRDPIAPTGELFF. The chain links TRBV15 to TRBJ2-2; perhaps TRBD2 as D (5 bases). CDR3 length equals 16 residues. CDR1 and CDR2 (germline): LNHNV, YYDKDF (reference sequence). V shed 0 bases and J shed 4 bases, with 12 bases lying between them.

This rearrangement joins TRBV7-2 to TRBJ2-1, with 11 bases matching TRBD1. The CDR3 is 17 amino acids. Germline V lookup: CDR1 SGHTA, CDR2 FQGNSA. The junction had 8 bases not matched to a gene; V was cut back by 1 base and J by 6 bases. The CDR3 sequence: CASSLGRGGQGVNEQFF. The CDR3, as DNA: TGTGCCAGCAGCTTAGGAAGGGGGGGACAGGGGGTCAATGAGCAGTTCTTC.

This clonotype was detected only a few times. The V call is TRBV9, the J call TRBJ2-7; tentatively, D is TRBD1 (6 bases). The CDR3 has 15 residues. Trimming shortened V by 0 bases and J by 2 bases, and 12 bases separated the two germline ends. The germline V gene encodes CDR1 SGDLS and CDR2 YYNGEE. The CDR3 DNA reads as TGTGCCAGCAGCGTAGACGTGACAGGCCCCTACGAGCAGTACTTC. This codes for CASSVDVTGPYEQYF.

This clonotype occurred many times. J is TRBJ2-1 and V is TRBV7-3; 12 nucleotides align to TRBD2. The germline CDR1 and CDR2 sequences are SGHTA and FQGTGA. The CDR3 covers 14 residues. V was pared by 2 bases and J by 10 bases, with 3 bases of the junction left unmatched. The CDR3 bases are TGTGCCAGCAGCTTACTCGGACTAGCGGGAGAGCAGTTCTTC. Protein: CASSLLGLAGEQFF.

This clonotype was detected once. The genes are TRBV27 and TRBJ2-1; the match to TRBD2 covers 10 bases. Germline CDR1 MNHEY, CDR2 SMNVEV (reference sequence). The trim removed 4 bases at V and 10 bases at J, leaving 7 bases unmatched. The CDR3 has 14 residues. The chain's CDR3 is CASSYLAGEGEQFF. The CDR3 nucleotides read TGTGCCAGCAGTTACCTAGCGGGGGAGGGGGAGCAGTTCTTC.

The V and J genes are TRBV5-1 and TRBJ2-7; TRBD1 is a possible D gene (6 bases). V dropped 2 bases and J dropped 2 bases, with 11 bases sitting between them. The CDR3 loop spans 14 amino acids. The germline V gene has CDR1 SGHRS and CDR2 YFSETQ. CDR3 region: CASSFGQTTYEQYF. For the CDR3, the DNA is TGCGCCAGCAGCTTCGGACAGACCACCTACGAGCAGTACTTC.

There are a few counts of this clonotype. The chain couples TRBV4-3 to TRBJ2-3; D not resolved. Germline values: CDR1 LGHNA, CDR2 YSLEER. Trimming left V 2 bases short and J 4 bases short, with 10 bases between. The CDR3 sequence is 14 residues long. As DNA, the CDR3 is TGCGCCAGCAGCCAATCTCAGGCGGCAGATACGCAGTATTTT. Protein: CASSQSQAADTQYF.

There are a few counts of this clonotype. CDR3: CASSQESASGGYTF. The CDR3 nucleotides are TGCGCCAGCAGCCAAGAATCGGCCAGCGGGGGCTACACCTTC. The chain uses TRBV4-3 and TRBJ1-2; D is unclear. Trimming pared 0 bases from V and 8 bases from J, leaving 13 bases between. The germline V gene has CDR1 LGHNA and CDR2 YSLEER. This CDR3 comprises 14 residues.

Note on this clonotype: An end of the junction differs from the germline gene, which may be a read error. This sequence joins TRBV5-1 and TRBJ2-7, with 7 bases identical to TRBD1. This CDR3 comprises 14 residues. Germline CDR1 and CDR2: SGHRS and YFSETQ. CDR3 DNA sequence: TGCGCTAGCAGCCAACCGGGACAGATCTACGAGCAGTACTTC. This encodes CASSQPGQIYEQYF.

In its sample, this clonotype was seen a few times. The chain links TRBV20-1 to TRBJ2-4; D is unresolved. Trimming took off 6 bases at V and 0 bases at J, with 12 bases between the two ends. From germline, CDR1 is DFQATT and CDR2 SNEGSKA (reference sequence). This CDR3 comprises 14 residues. CDR3 region: CSALESLAKNIQYF. Written as DNA, the CDR3 is TGCAGTGCCCTAGAATCTCTAGCCAAAAACATTCAGTACTTC.

V is TRBV7-8 and J is TRBJ2-7; 7 nucleotides agree with TRBD1. Germline CDR1 is SGHVS and CDR2 is FQNEAQ. The CDR3 is made up of 15 amino acids. J gave up 4 bases and V 5 bases, and 11 bases lay outside the gene matches. CDR3 amino acids: CASSEMAQGSYEQYF. CDR3 nucleotide sequence: TGTGCCAGCAGCGAGATGGCACAGGGGTCGTACGAGCAGTACTTC.